These 20 T cell receptor beta chains were all obtained from the same sample, sequenced in a study of Graves' ophthalmopathy and Graves' hyperthyroidism. Amplification of the TCR beta CDR3 regions used RNA transcripts (as template). Investigators did first-round RT-PCR with HTBI primers, then second-round multiplex PCR. TCRdb recomputed calls from the multiplex PCR reads with MiXCR, one row per CDR3 protein. Among about 380,000 distinct CDR3 sequences listed, 15% to 19% were seen once. Input material: peripheral blood. The receptors come from a woman between 18 and 29 years old with stable Graves' hyperthyroidism.

On this clonotype itself: The CDR3 ends on some other residue instead of the conserved phenylalanine or tryptophan, so this is likely a read error. V usage is TRBV12-3 or TRBV12-4 and J usage is TRBJ1-2, with D uncertain. V was shortened by 5 bases and J by 1 base, with 11 bases between the two germline ends. The CDR3 sequence is 14 residues long. In DNA form, the CDR3 reads TGTGCCAGCAGTCTGAGACGAAATAACTATGGCTACACCGTG. Translated, it gives CASSLRRNNYGYTV.

Only a few counts were recorded for this clonotype. The chain links TRBV9 to TRBJ2-2; D possibly corresponds to TRBD2 (5 bases). CDR1 and CDR2 (germline): SGDLS, YYNGEE. Between the trimmed V and J ends, which lost 2 bases and 6 bases, there was a span of 11 bases. The CDR3 extends over 14 amino acids. CDR3 sequence reads: CASSVRTGAGELFF. The CDR3 region has the DNA TGTGCCAGCAGCGTTCGGACCGGGGCCGGGGAGCTGTTTTTT.

This chain connects TRBV5-1 to TRBJ2-5, with D hard to call. Germline CDR1 and CDR2: SGHRS and YFSETQ. The V end was cut by 6 bases, the J end by 5 bases, with 8 bases between. The CDR3 length is 11 residues. The CDR3 loop reads CASISGETQYF. CDR3 DNA: TGCGCCAGCATCTCCGGGGAGACCCAGTACTTC. The entire variable domain, with the rest obtained from reference TRBV5-1 and TRBJ2-5, is as follows: KAGVTQTPRYLIKTRGQQVTLSCSPISGHRSVSWYQQTPGQGLQFLFEYFSETQRNKGNFPGRFSGRQFSNSRSEMNVSTLELGDSALYLCASISGETQYFGPGTRLLVL.

The chain joins TRBV5-6 to TRBJ2-7; D possibly corresponds to TRBD1 (5 bases). The CDR3 totals 13 residues. Trimming left V 0 bases short and J 5 bases short, with 9 bases between. Per the germline V gene, CDR1 is SGHDT and CDR2 is YYEEEE. This chain's CDR3 is CASSLAGSNEQYF. The CDR3 DNA reads TGTGCCAGCAGCTTGGCAGGGTCTAACGAGCAGTACTTC.

At least ten counts were recorded for this clonotype. This chain uses TRBV6-5 with TRBJ2-7, with TRBD1 matching over 8 bases. Germline V gene sequence: CDR1 MNHEY, CDR2 SVGAGI. Trimming at V came to 0 bases and at J to 1 base, leaving 8 bases not matched to a gene. CDR3 length equals 17 residues. CDR3 bases: TGTGCCAGCAGTTACTCTCAGGGGGCCCGGACGTCCTACGAGCAGTACTTC. Translated: CASSYSQGARTSYEQYF.

This clonotype appeared many times. The chain links TRBV12-3 or TRBV12-4 to TRBJ1-1; D uncertain. Between the trimmed V and J ends, which lost 1 base and 0 bases, there was a span of 12 bases. The CDR3 totals 16 residues. The CDR3, as DNA: TGTGCCAGCAGTTTAGGAACCTCACCCGTGAACACTGAAGCTTTCTTT. This encodes CASSLGTSPVNTEAFF.

V and J are TRBV20-1 and TRBJ1-5; D is ambiguous. CDR1 is DFQATT, CDR2 SNEGSKA, per germline (reference sequence). There are 12 residues in the CDR3. V dropped 5 bases and J dropped 4 bases, with 9 bases sitting between them. The CDR3 DNA reads TGCAGTGCTCGCCGGTCTAATCAGCCCCAGCATTTT. Protein product: CSARRSNQPQHF.

This clonotype was detected ten times or more. The chain carries TRBV7-2 and TRBJ2-7, with 7 bases fitting TRBD2. Germline values: CDR1 SGHTA, CDR2 FQGNSA. This CDR3 contains 14 residues. J lost 3 bases, V lost 1 base, and 3 bases had no gene match. The DNA for the CDR3 is TGTGCCAGCAGCTTAGTGGGGGGGGACTACGAGCAGTACTTC. Its protein product is CASSLVGGDYEQYF.

This clonotype was seen ten or more times. The chain combines TRBV11-1 with TRBJ2-7, with a tentative D call TRBD2 (5 bases). The CDR3 has 16 amino acids. V lost 0 bases and J lost 1, with 13 bases in between. From germline, CDR1 is SGHAT and CDR2 FQDESV (reference sequence). The CDR3 sequence is CASSLAGGWESYEQYF. The CDR3 DNA is TGTGCCAGCAGCTTAGCAGGCGGGTGGGAATCCTACGAGCAGTACTTC.

The chain links TRBV6-5 to TRBJ1-5; the D gene is possibly TRBD1 (6 bases). The CDR3 sequence is 16 residues long. V gave up 2 bases and J gave up 0 bases, with 11 bases separating them. Germline loops: CDR1 MNHEY, CDR2 SVGAGI. The CDR3, as DNA: TGTGCCAGCAGTTACGGACAGACGTATAGCAATCAGCCCCAGCATTTT. It codes for CASSYGQTYSNQPQHF.

This clonotype was recorded at least ten times. The gene calls are TRBV4-2 and TRBJ1-2, with D uncertain. Deletions cut 1 base from V and 4 bases from J, with 10 bases between. Germline loops: CDR1 LGHNA, CDR2 YNFKEQ. The CDR3 runs to 14 residues. As DNA, the CDR3 is TGTGCCAGCAGCCAAGCGGACGAATCCTATGGCTACACCTTC. Protein product: CASSQADESYGYTF.

This clonotype was counted ten times or more. The gene calls are TRBV6-1 and TRBJ2-7, with 7 bases fitting TRBD1. Germline CDR1 and CDR2: MNHNS and SASEGT. The CDR3 extends over 14 amino acids. Germline trimming cut 4 bases from V and 3 bases from J; bases unmatched to any gene: 6. The CDR3 loop reads CASSVRDSLYEQYF. The CDR3 bases are TGTGCCAGCAGTGTCCGGGACAGCCTCTACGAGCAGTACTTC.

This clonotype was detected many times. The chain uses TRBV19 and TRBJ1-1, with D uncertain. The V end was cut by 9 bases, the J end by 0 bases, with 8 bases between. CDR1 is LNHDA, CDR2 SQIVND, per germline (reference sequence). CDR3 size: 12 residues. DNA of the CDR3: TGTGCCAGGGGCAGGCTGAACACTGAAGCTTTCTTT. This sequence encodes CARGRLNTEAFF.

This clonotype was detected many times. CDR3 amino acids: CAISLSPYGYTF. DNA for the CDR3: TGTGCCATCAGTCTCAGCCCCTATGGCTACACCTTC. This chain links TRBV10-3 with TRBJ1-2, with D uncertain. The V gene's germline CDR1 is ENHRY and CDR2 SYGVKD. The CDR3 has 12 amino acids. V lost 5 bases to trimming and J lost 4 bases, with 8 bases between them.

This clonotype was recorded at least ten times. The CDR3 here is CASSPTGFYEQYF. The CDR3 DNA is TGTGCCAGCAGCCCGACAGGGTTCTACGAGCAGTACTTC. V and J are TRBV11-2 and TRBJ2-7; 7 bases fit TRBD1. This CDR3 is built from 13 residues. Trimming took 5 bases from V and 3 from J; bases not matched to a gene: 4. The V gene's germline CDR1 is SGHAT and CDR2 FQNNGV.

This clonotype has a count of ten or more. Written as DNA, the CDR3 is TGTGCCAGCAGTTATGACAGGGCCCGACATCAGCCCCAGCATTTT. Amino acid sequence: CASSYDRARHQPQHF. The V and J genes are TRBV6-5 and TRBJ1-5; 7 bases fit TRBD1. This CDR3 region has 15 residues. Trimming took 3 bases from V and 5 from J; bases not matched to a gene: 7. CDR1 is MNHEY and CDR2 is SVGAGI in the germline V gene.

This clonotype was seen repeatedly, ten times or more. The rearrangement links TRBV25-1 to TRBJ1-6, with 7 bases identical to TRBD1. This CDR3 spans 14 amino acids. V was clipped by 2 bases and J by 7 bases; unmatched bases: 2. Germline values: CDR1 MGHDK, CDR2 SYGVNS. Here the CDR3 reads CASSETGVNSPLHF. The CDR3 region has the DNA TGTGCCAGCAGTGAAACAGGGGTAAATTCACCCCTCCACTTT.

This clonotype was recorded many times. The chain recombines TRBV27 with TRBJ1-2, with D hard to call. The V and J ends lost 3 bases and 3 bases respectively, with 8 bases between them. The CDR3 has 13 amino acids. Germline V gene sequence: CDR1 MNHEY, CDR2 SMNVEV (reference sequence). CDR3 nucleotides: TGTGCCAGCAGTTTGAGTGAAGACTATGGCTACACCTTC. It translates to CASSLSEDYGYTF.

This clonotype was seen repeatedly, ten times or more. The chain couples TRBV12-3 or TRBV12-4 to TRBJ1-2; TRBD1 matches at 7 bases. This CDR3 has 15 amino acids. Trimming removed 0 bases from V and 4 bases from J; junction bases left unmatched: 5. The CDR3 region is CASSLASGGGYGYTF. The CDR3 DNA follows: TGTGCCAGCAGTTTAGCCTCAGGGGGAGGCTATGGCTACACCTTC.

This clonotype was detected ten times or more. The J gene is TRBJ2-6, the V gene TRBV6-5, with D possibly matching TRBD2 (5 bases). Germline-derived CDR1 and CDR2 are MNHEY and SVGAGI. Trimming shortened V by 6 bases and J by 1 base, and 7 bases separated the two germline ends. The CDR3 consists of 14 residues. CDR3 nucleotide sequence: TGTGCCAGCAGACTAGGATCTGGGGCCAACGTCCTGACTTTC. Its protein product is CASRLGSGANVLTF.